The 14 T cell receptor beta chains below come from one sample, sequenced in a study of metastatic and nonmetastatic thyroid tumors. TCRdb used MiXCR to call clones anew from the PCR reads. The sample lists 15,000 or so clones, 30% to 35% occurring once. All patients reached thyroid surgery having received no treatment beforehand. Input material: blood. These receptors were obtained from a female donor with papillary thyroid cancer or a benign thyroid nodule (not recorded which). Some clones in this sample may be carry-over from other donors' samples.

V and J are TRBV30 and TRBJ2-7, with D possibly being TRBD2 (5 bases). Germline values: CDR1 GTSNPN, CDR2 SVGIG (reference sequence). The length of the CDR3 is 14 residues. Deletions cut 3 bases from V and 2 bases from J, with 14 bases between. CDR3 in amino acids: CAWSGENRPYEQYF. The DNA for the CDR3 is TGTGCCTGGAGCGGGGAAAACCGTCCCTACGAGCAGTACTTC.

This chain uses TRBV20-1 with TRBJ1-2; D is perhaps TRBD1 (5 bases). The CDR3 has 16 amino acids. V was cut by 3 bases and J by 5 bases, with 22 bases left in between. From germline, CDR1 is DFQATT and CDR2 SNEGSKA (reference sequence). Here the CDR3 reads CSASGVVWGVPYGYTF. The CDR3 DNA reads TGCAGTGCTAGTGGGGTTGTGTGGGGGGTTCCTTATGGCTACACCTTC.

This clone has more than one count but fewer than ten. Its ends do not fully match the called genes, so a read error is possible. The chain combines TRBV15 with TRBJ1-3; a possible D gene is TRBD1 (6 bases). The germline CDR1 and CDR2 sequences are LNHNV and YYDKDF (reference sequence). The CDR3 has 15 amino acids. CDR3 DNA sequence: TGTACCACCAGCTGGGACATCAGCCATGGAAACACCATATATTTT. Translating it yields CTTSWDISHGNTIYF.

This clone is deemed medium-sized. This sample includes further DNA sequences coding for the same CDR3. The CDR3 sequence: CASSLAGTRGSTDTQYF. CDR3 bases: TGCGCCAGCAGCTTGGCCGGGACTAGGGGTTCCACAGATACGCAGTATTTT. J is TRBJ2-3 and V is TRBV5-1; 8 bases are shared with TRBD2. V shed 0 bases and J 2 bases; nucleotides not matched to a gene: 8. The CDR3 spans 17 residues. The germline V gene encodes CDR1 SGHRS and CDR2 YFSETQ. Variable domain in full (rest from reference TRBV5-1 and TRBJ2-3): KAGVTQTPRYLIKTRGQQVTLSCSPISGHRSVSWYQQTPGQGLQFLFEYFSETQRNKGNFPGRFSGRQFSNSRSEMNVSTLELGDSALYLCASSLAGTRGSTDTQYFGPGTRLTVL.

This clone was picked up many times. The chain has TRBV4-2 and TRBJ1-1; the match to TRBD1 covers 7 bases. Germline trimming cut 0 bases from V and 4 bases from J; bases unmatched to any gene: 17. Germline CDR1 and CDR2: LGHNA and YNFKEQ. This CDR3 comprises 19 residues. The CDR3 DNA is TGTGCCAGCAGCCAAGATCGATTACCGGGCCATTCAGGGGGCACTGAAGCTTTCTTT. Translating gives CASSQDRLPGHSGGTEAFF.

This clone was found many times. The V gene is TRBV4-1, the J gene TRBJ2-1, with D perhaps matching TRBD1 (5 bases). The CDR3 loop spans 17 amino acids. Germline values: CDR1 MGHRA, CDR2 YSYEKL. V was cut by 1 base and J by 8 bases, with 21 bases left in between. The CDR3 DNA sequence: TGCGCCAGCAGCCAAGGACCACAGACAGCATCCGCCGATGAGCAGTTCTTC. It yields the protein CASSQGPQTASADEQFF.

This clone was detected many times. Possible read error: a much larger clone is one base away. The sample holds other DNA sequences that translate to the same CDR3. This rearrangement joins TRBV27 to TRBJ1-1; D uncertain. The V gene's germline CDR1 is MNHEY and CDR2 SMNVEV (reference sequence). The CDR3 has 16 amino acids. V dropped 2 bases and J dropped 5 bases, with 18 bases sitting between them. CDR3 DNA sequence: TGTGCCAGCAGTTTAAGAGGCACAGACCCGGTGACTGAAGCTTTCTTT. Residues: CASSLRGTDPVTEAFF.

This clone was observed at least ten times. The chain recombines TRBV11-2 with TRBJ1-5, with 9 bases aligning to TRBD1. V trimming: 5 bases; J trimming: 5 bases; junction bases outside the gene matches: 1. Germline V lookup: CDR1 SGHAT, CDR2 FQNNGV. This CDR3 has 13 amino acids. The CDR3 coding sequence is TGTGCCAGCAGCCGGACAGGGGATCAGCCCCAGCATTTT. Translation gives CASSRTGDQPQHF.

In this sample, this clone is medium-sized. The chain recombines TRBV19 with TRBJ1-5; tentative D call: TRBD1 (5 bases). The germline V and J ends were trimmed by 6 bases and 3 bases, with 12 bases remaining between them. This CDR3 comprises 14 residues. CDR1 is LNHDA, CDR2 SQIVND, per germline (reference sequence). The CDR3 reads CASRTDSYNQPQHF. In DNA, the CDR3 is TGTGCCAGTAGGACAGACAGTTACAATCAGCCCCAGCATTTT.

The chain recombines TRBV28 with TRBJ1-1; TRBD1 is a possible D gene (5 bases). CDR1 and CDR2 from the germline V gene are MDHEN and SYDVKM. The CDR3 has 13 amino acids. V was cut by 6 bases and J by 6 bases, with 14 bases left in between. CDR3 in DNA: TGTGCCAGCAGACTGCAGGGATTAGCTGAAGCTTTCTTT. It specifies CASRLQGLAEAFF. Using reference TRBV28 and TRBJ1-1 for the parts outside the CDR3, the full variable domain is DVKVTQSSRYLVKRTGEKVFLECVQDMDHENMFWYRQDPGLGLRLIYFSYDVKMKEKGDIPEGYSVSREKKERFSLILESASTNQTSMYLCASRLQGLAEAFFGQGTRLTVV.

The gene calls are TRBV20-1 and TRBJ2-1; 9 positions match TRBD2. V was clipped by 3 bases and J by 7 bases; unmatched bases: 13. Looked up from germline, CDR1 is DFQATT and CDR2 is SNEGSKA (reference sequence). The CDR3 runs 16 residues. The CDR3 sequence: CSARLVAGGFRNEQFF. The CDR3 DNA sequence: TGCAGTGCTAGGCTGGTCGCGGGAGGGTTTAGGAATGAGCAGTTCTTC.

This clone is labeled medium-sized (0.01 to 0.1%). This sequence joins TRBV2 and TRBJ1-2; TRBD1 is a possible D gene (6 bases). Germline V gene lookup returns CDR1 SNHLY and CDR2 FYNNEI. V gave up 3 bases and J gave up 6 bases, with 14 bases separating them. The CDR3 is made up of 14 amino acids. CDR3 residues: CASSDSVRGDGYTF. In DNA, the CDR3 is TGTGCCAGCAGTGATAGTGTCAGGGGCGATGGCTACACCTTC.

The V and J genes are TRBV3-1 and TRBJ1-1; a weak D match, TRBD1 (6 bases). The ends were cut back, 4 bases at V and 5 bases at J, with 17 bases in the middle. CDR3 length: 15 residues. Germline-derived CDR1 and CDR2 are LGHDT and YNNKEL (reference sequence). This CDR3 reads CASSLGAGAATEAFF. Here the CDR3 DNA reads TGTGCCAGCAGCCTCGGGGCAGGGGCGGCTACTGAAGCTTTCTTT.

The genes are TRBV11-3 and TRBJ2-2; D gene ambiguous. The CDR3 is 16 residues long. Germline assignment: CDR1 SGHNT and CDR2 YENEEA. V dropped 3 bases and J dropped 4 bases, with 15 bases sitting between them. The CDR3 bases are TGTGCCAGCAGCTTTTCGATCGGGCCTACCACCGGGGAGCTGTTTTTT. Protein sequence: CASSFSIGPTTGELFF.